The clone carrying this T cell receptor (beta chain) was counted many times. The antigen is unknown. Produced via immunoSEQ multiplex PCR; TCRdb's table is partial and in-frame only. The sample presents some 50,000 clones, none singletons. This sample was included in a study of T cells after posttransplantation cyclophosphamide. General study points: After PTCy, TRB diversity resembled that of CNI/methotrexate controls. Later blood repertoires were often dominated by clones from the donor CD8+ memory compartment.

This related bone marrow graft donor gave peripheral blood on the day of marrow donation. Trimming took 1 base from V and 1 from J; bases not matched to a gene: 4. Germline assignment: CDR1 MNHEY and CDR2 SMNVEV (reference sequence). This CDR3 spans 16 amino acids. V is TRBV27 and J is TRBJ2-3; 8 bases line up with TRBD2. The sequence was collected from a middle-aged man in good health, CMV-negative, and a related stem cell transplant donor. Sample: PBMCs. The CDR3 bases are TGTGCCAGCAGTTTATTATTCGGGGGGGGCACAGATACGCAGTATTTT. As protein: CASSLLFGGGTDTQYF.